This T cell receptor (beta chain) was captured by sequencing in a study of OX40 agonist ivuxolimab in advanced cancers. Across the whole study: Given to patients was ivuxolimab, an agonistic anti-OX40 (CD134) antibody.

TCRdb's table, derived via immunoSEQ multiplex PCR, lists solely in-frame clones and lacks some. The table shows about 28,000 clones, with more than 70% occurring only once. The V end was cut by 5 bases, the J end by 1 base, with 8 bases between. This CDR3 has 13 amino acids. Germline CDR1 and CDR2: LNHDA and SQIVND (reference sequence). Sequencing was performed on CD4+ or CD8+ T cells sorted from blood, taken in a trial of the OX40 agonist ivuxolimab. J is TRBJ1-1 and V is TRBV19; D gene uncertain. This TCR came from an adult with an advanced solid tumor such as melanoma, head and neck, liver or kidney cancer. This chain's CDR3 is CASSPGRNTEAFF. In DNA, the CDR3 is TGTGCCAGTAGTCCCGGAAGGAACACTGAAGCTTTCTTT.